This TCR beta chain appears in the sequencing data of a study of beta chain features in type 1 diabetes. Study-wide findings and caveats: Shorter TCRB CDR3s, moderately but significantly so, marked every one of the four CD4+ subsets in Type 1 diabetes patients.

The CDR3 length is 13 residues. The germline V gene encodes CDR1 SGHVS and CDR2 FNYEAQ. V lost 5 bases, J lost 5 bases, and 4 bases stayed unmatched. TCRB transcripts that were expressed got sequenced, as all of the isolated RNA had been reverse transcribed. Assay: immunoSEQ multiplex PCR; the TCRdb copy retains only in-frame clones and omits some. The table has about 390,000 clones, 8.5% to 10% seen once. Comments on this clone: Its specificity is not known.

The source is a young man with type 1 diabetes. Specimen: central memory CD4+ T cells from blood. V and J are TRBV7-6 and TRBJ1-1; the match to TRBD1 covers 8 bases. CDR3 in amino acids: CASSRQGTTEAFF. The DNA of the CDR3 is TGTGCCAGCAGCCGACAGGGGACGACTGAAGCTTTCTTT.